This TCR beta chain comes out of a study of chemoradiotherapy in HPV16-positive cancers (dated by TCRdb to between 2021 and 2024). At the level of the whole study: Using functional T-cell assays on cells from a couple of HPV16-positive patients, the researchers defined candidate HPV-specific T-cell clones and common TCR motifs. Whether T-cell immunity against the HPV oncoproteins E6 and E7 changes during chemoradiotherapy and whether survival is affected by this immunity were examined in the study. The candidate HPV-specific TCRs and motifs were then tracked in TCR repertoires from around 93 patients with HPV-related cancers.

On the study overall, not on this receptor specifically: In HPV16-positive patients, expansion of HPV-responsive T cells during chemoradiotherapy was associated with improved recurrence-free survival. Expansion of candidate HPV-specific clones and E7-related TCR motifs was observed in the tumor microenvironment during treatment, whereas no such expansion was observed for non-HPV-specific T cells. The functional definition of HPV-specific T cells was derived from only a couple of HPV16-positive patients, and the survival association was reported for HPV16-positive patients.

Libraries were made using the immunoSEQ multiplex PCR assay. The table was pulled from immuneACCESS by TCRdb, which kept in-frame rearrangements only. Such tables lose some clones; where checked, under half of the loss comes from unresolved V genes, and the rest has no known cause. This sample is represented by fewer than 40,000 clones; 75% to 85% of them were singletons. The ten top clones hold approximately 5.4% of the sample. Repertoires were sampled multiple times during chemoradiotherapy, which allowed clonal expansion in the tumor microenvironment to be followed. The CDR3 starts with the cysteine, ends with the phenylalanine, and has 12 residues. The only DNA kept is the CDR3, 36 bases in frame from the first base. CDR1 and CDR2 were assigned from the germline V gene as SGHTA and FQGTGA. V loses 1 base, J loses 12 bases, and the germline ends lie 7 bases apart. Concerning this clone: Its antigen remains unidentified. Base qualities are not at hand, and no much larger clone is one base apart.

Sequencing used blood, obtained from a patient who underwent chemoradiotherapy. The chain uses TRBV7-3 and TRBJ1-6, with TRBD1 tentatively as D gene (5 bases match). The origin of this receptor is a human donor with HPV-associated anogenital cancer. CDR3 protein: CASSLIGGPLHF. The DNA sequence is TGTGCCAGCAGCTTAATTGGGGGACCCCTCCACTTT.